The 16 T cell receptor beta chains given below trace back to one sample, sequenced in a study of blood T cell repertoires in COVID-19. Measured with immunoSEQ multiplex PCR; TCRdb has only the in-frame clones, and not every one. The repertoire has tens of thousands of clones, over 80% of them found once; the top ten carry 7.4%. Sequenced input: peripheral blood. Receptors originate from a man aged 60 to 75 with active COVID-19.

This chain joins TRBV29-1 and TRBJ2-2; 7 bases align to TRBD1. The CDR3 consists of 14 residues. The J segment lost 2 bases and the V segment lost 6 bases, leaving 6 bases of the junction unmatched. Germline V gene lookup returns CDR1 SQVTM and CDR2 ANQGSEA. As DNA, the CDR3 is TGCAGCGTGTTAGGGACAGCAAACACCGGGGAGCTGTTTTTT. This codes for CSVLGTANTGELFF.

V gene TRBV6-1 combines with J gene TRBJ1-6; 8 nucleotides line up with TRBD1. V was clipped by 3 bases and J by 7 bases; unmatched bases: 2. CDR3 size: 14 residues. Germline V gives CDR1 MNHNS, CDR2 SASEGT. This chain's CDR3 is CASSDSGGNSPLHF. DNA for the CDR3: TGTGCCAGCAGTGATTCAGGGGGCAATTCACCCCTCCACTTT.

The rearrangement uses TRBV30 and TRBJ1-1, with D unresolved. The length of the CDR3 is 13 residues. The V gene lost 8 bases and the J gene lost 1 base, with 14 bases spanning the gap. Germline V gene lookup returns CDR1 GTSNPN and CDR2 SVGIG (reference sequence). The chain's CDR3 is CALYTPRNTEAFF. CDR3 coding DNA: TGTGCCCTTTATACTCCGAGGAACACTGAAGCTTTCTTT.

This rearrangement joins TRBV3-1 (or the pseudogene TRBV3-2) to TRBJ1-1, with D maybe TRBD1 (5 bases). Germline loops: CDR1 LGHDT, CDR2 YNNKEL (reference sequence). V lost 4 bases and J lost 2, with 14 bases in between. The CDR3 consists of 15 residues. CDR3 sequence: CASSPERGHNTEAFF. The CDR3 nucleotides are TGTGCCAGCAGCCCCGAAAGGGGCCATAACACTGAAGCTTTCTTT.

This chain uses TRBV6-4 with TRBJ2-1; no definite D call. CDR3 length: 13 amino acids. Trimming removed 0 bases at V and 7 bases at J, with 7 bases between. CDR1 MRHNA and CDR2 SNTAGT come from the germline V gene. The CDR3 loop reads CASSDSSSNEQFF. The CDR3 nucleotides are TGTGCCAGCAGTGACTCTAGCTCAAATGAGCAGTTCTTC.

The chain uses TRBV28 and TRBJ1-2; D gene unclear. V was trimmed by 1 base and J by 7 bases, leaving 7 bases between them. Germline CDR1 reads MDHEN; CDR2 reads SYDVKM. The CDR3 contains 12 residues. Here the CDR3 DNA reads TGTGCCAGCAGTTTATACGGGAGTGGCTACACCTTC. Residues: CASSLYGSGYTF.

This clone was found a few times. The chain employs TRBV28 and TRBJ2-1; a weak D match, TRBD1 (6 bases). V lost 4 bases and J lost 6, with 10 bases in between. The germline V gene has CDR1 MDHEN and CDR2 SYDVKM. CDR3 length: 13 residues. DNA for the CDR3: TGTGCCAGCAGTTGGGGGCTACCCAATGAGCAGTTCTTC. Translation gives CASSWGLPNEQFF.

V is TRBV19 and J is TRBJ1-1; D gene ambiguous. Germline lookup yields CDR1 LNHDA and CDR2 SQIVND (reference sequence). This CDR3 spans 14 amino acids. Trimming took off 3 bases at V and 5 bases at J, with 13 bases between the two ends. The CDR3 DNA follows: TGTGCCAGTAGTATGCGGGGTGAGAGGACTGAAGCTTTCTTT. As protein: CASSMRGERTEAFF.

This clone occurred a few times. This rearrangement joins TRBV4-2 to TRBJ1-4; TRBD1 matches at 7 bases. Germline assignment: CDR1 LGHNA and CDR2 YNFKEQ. This CDR3 region has 15 residues. With V trimmed by 0 bases and J by 8 bases, 6 bases remained unmatched. The CDR3 region is CASSQEGSGGEKLFF. For the CDR3, the DNA is TGTGCCAGCAGCCAAGAGGGGTCAGGGGGAGAAAAACTGTTTTTT.

This sequence joins TRBV6-2 or TRBV6-3 and TRBJ2-5; 12 nucleotides align to TRBD2. This CDR3 is 18 amino acids long. Germline V gene lookup returns CDR1 MNHEY and CDR2 SVGEGT. V shed 1 base, J shed 2 bases, and the junction held 8 bases outside the gene matches. CDR3 residues: CASSYYRLAGARQETQYF. The CDR3 bases are TGTGCCAGCAGTTACTATAGACTAGCGGGGGCGAGGCAAGAGACCCAGTACTTC.

Here the CDR3 reads CASSVMGLAGGREQFF. DNA for the CDR3: TGTGCCAGCAGCGTAATGGGACTAGCGGGGGGGCGTGAGCAGTTCTTC. J is TRBJ2-1 and V is TRBV9, with 16 bases that match TRBD2. The CDR3 loop spans 16 amino acids. V lost 1 base, J lost 9 bases, and 4 bases stayed unmatched. The V gene's germline CDR1 is SGDLS and CDR2 YYNGEE.

This sequence joins TRBV19 and TRBJ2-3, with D hard to call. The V and J ends lost 3 bases and 1 base respectively, with 11 bases between them. The germline gives CDR1 LNHDA, CDR2 SQIVND (reference sequence). The CDR3 runs to 15 residues. CDR3 region: CASSMVWAGTDTQYF. Here the CDR3 DNA reads TGTGCCAGTAGTATGGTCTGGGCAGGCACAGATACGCAGTATTTT.

This sequence joins TRBV7-3 and TRBJ2-1; 9 bases agree with TRBD2. Germline V gives CDR1 SGHTA, CDR2 FQGTGA. With V trimmed by 3 bases and J by 3 bases, 3 bases remained unmatched. The CDR3 length is 15 residues. CDR3 region: CASSFKRGDYNEQFF. The CDR3 coding sequence is TGTGCCAGCAGCTTCAAGCGGGGGGACTACAATGAGCAGTTCTTC.

The chain combines TRBV7-2 with TRBJ2-2; 14 bases line up with TRBD2. The CDR3 is made up of 15 amino acids. CDR1 is SGHTA, CDR2 FQGNSA, per germline. Trimming removed 7 bases from V and 6 bases from J; junction bases left unmatched: 4. The chain's CDR3 is CASNPTSGGAGELFF. CDR3 in DNA: TGTGCCAGCAACCCGACTAGCGGGGGGGCCGGGGAGCTGTTTTTT.

This rearrangement joins TRBV2 to TRBJ2-7; TRBD1 might be the D (5 bases). The germline V gene encodes CDR1 SNHLY and CDR2 FYNNEI. The germline V and J ends were trimmed by 7 bases and 0 bases, with 16 bases remaining between them. This CDR3 spans 15 amino acids. The CDR3 DNA follows: TGTGCCAGCACCCCAGGGCCAGTAAGCTCCTACGAGCAGTACTTC. Translating it yields CASTPGPVSSYEQYF.

The chain couples TRBV29-1 to TRBJ2-3, with 8 bases fitting TRBD2. Per the germline V gene, CDR1 is SQVTM and CDR2 is ANQGSEA. Trimming removed 5 bases from V and 0 bases from J; junction bases left unmatched: 7. The CDR3 runs to 15 residues. The chain's CDR3 is CSVCTGGTSTDTQYF. For the CDR3, the DNA is TGCAGCGTTTGCACGGGAGGGACTAGCACAGATACGCAGTATTTT.